These 25 T cell receptor beta chains originate from one sample sequenced in a study of blood T cell repertoires in COVID-19. Clones were read by immunoSEQ multiplex PCR, and TCRdb kept only the in-frame ones, dropping some. Of some 210,000 clones listed, 89% are singletons. Specimen: peripheral blood. These receptors all come from a middle-aged woman with acute or convalescent COVID-19.

J is TRBJ1-5 and V is TRBV18; perhaps TRBD1 as D (6 bases). This CDR3 comprises 12 residues. V lost 5 bases and J lost 5, with 7 bases in between. Germline V gene sequence: CDR1 KGHSH, CDR2 LQKENI. The chain's CDR3 is CASSKGDQPQHF. The CDR3 coding sequence is TGTGCCAGCTCAAAGGGGGATCAGCCCCAGCATTTT. Full variable domain (outside the CDR3, taken from reference TRBV18 and TRBJ1-5): NAGVMQNPRHLVRRRGQEARLRCSPMKGHSHVYWYRQLPEEGLKFMVYLQKENIIDESGMPKERFSAEFPKEGPSILRIQQVVRGDSAAYFCASSKGDQPQHFGDGTRLSIL.

The chain uses TRBV5-6 and TRBJ1-6; 8 nucleotides align to TRBD1. CDR3 size: 17 residues. The V segment lost 3 bases and the J segment 10 bases; nucleotides outside the gene matches: 15. Germline CDR1 and CDR2: SGHDT and YYEEEE. The DNA of the CDR3 is TGTGCCAGCAGCTCTGGACAGGGAGCCAGAATAGGGTCACCCCTCCACTTT. Translating gives CASSSGQGARIGSPLHF.

The chain links TRBV19 to TRBJ2-2, with 7 bases aligning to TRBD2. Trimming at V came to 6 bases and at J to 6 bases, leaving 4 bases not matched to a gene. The V gene's germline CDR1 is LNHDA and CDR2 SQIVND (reference sequence). CDR3 size: 13 residues. The CDR3 DNA sequence: TGTGCCAGTAGCCCAGCGGGGCCCGGGGAGCTGTTTTTT. This sequence encodes CASSPAGPGELFF. Based on the CDR3 plus reference TRBV19 and TRBJ2-2, the full variable domain is DGGITQSPKYLFRKEGQNVTLSCEQNLNHDAMYWYRQDPGQGLRLIYYSQIVNDFQKGDIAEGYSVSREKKESFPLTVTSAQKNPTAFYLCASSPAGPGELFFGEGSRLTVL.

This clone was seen a single time. The V and J genes are TRBV6-5 and TRBJ1-5; no clear D gene. The CDR3 sequence is 12 residues long. Germline CDR1 and CDR2: MNHEY and SVGAGI. Trimming cost V 11 bases and J 0 bases, with 8 bases left between them. The CDR3 DNA is TGTGCCTGCCTAGATAGCAATCAGCCCCAGCATTTT. The encoded protein is CACLDSNQPQHF.

The chain couples TRBV3-1 (or the pseudogene TRBV3-2) to TRBJ1-1; possible D gene TRBD1, 6 bases. The germline V and J ends were trimmed by 4 bases and 0 bases, with 12 bases remaining between them. Germline assignment: CDR1 LGHDT and CDR2 YNNKEL (reference sequence). The CDR3 covers 15 residues. In DNA form, the CDR3 reads TGTGCCAGCAGCCCTCCGGGACATATGAACACTGAAGCTTTCTTT. It translates to CASSPPGHMNTEAFF.

Worth noting for this clone: Additional DNA sequences in this sample encode the identical CDR3. The chain combines TRBV18 with TRBJ1-3; 7 nucleotides align to TRBD1. Trimming removed 3 bases from V and 4 bases from J; junction bases left unmatched: 3. There are 14 residues in the CDR3. CDR1 KGHSH and CDR2 LQKENI come from the germline V gene. In DNA form, the CDR3 reads TGTGCCAGCTCACCCGACAGGGACGGAAACACCATATATTTT. As protein: CASSPDRDGNTIYF.

This chain uses TRBV9 with TRBJ1-2; D gene uncertain. Trimming took off 0 bases at V and 4 bases at J, with 13 bases between the two ends. This CDR3 has 15 residues. Per germline, CDR1 SGDLS and CDR2 YYNGEE. This CDR3 is CASSVALTSSYGYTF. The CDR3, as DNA: TGTGCCAGCAGCGTAGCTTTGACATCTTCCTATGGCTACACCTTC.

The genes are TRBV6-2 or TRBV6-3 and TRBJ2-3; 8 positions agree with TRBD2. CDR1 is MNHEY, CDR2 SVGEGT, per germline. Trimming took 2 bases from V and 2 from J; bases not matched to a gene: 3. The CDR3 runs 15 residues. The CDR3: CASSYRGGHTDTQYF. The CDR3 coding sequence is TGTGCCAGCAGTTACCGGGGGGGCCACACAGATACGCAGTATTTT.

V and J are TRBV5-4 and TRBJ2-2; weak D call: TRBD1 (5 bases). The germline V gene has CDR1 SGHNT and CDR2 YYREEE (reference sequence). The CDR3 sequence is 15 residues long. The V end lost 4 bases, the J end lost 6 bases, and 16 bases lay between the germline ends. CDR3 DNA: TGTGCCAGCAGCGACCGTAGGGGTGGAGCCGGGGAGCTGTTTTTT. Its protein is CASSDRRGGAGELFF.

This chain links TRBV30 with TRBJ2-2; D not certain. The V gene's germline CDR1 is GTSNPN and CDR2 SVGIG (reference sequence). This CDR3 is built from 15 residues. V was pared by 0 bases and J by 3 bases, with 11 bases between. The CDR3 coding sequence is TGTGCCTGGAGTGTAGCGCAGTGGGACACCGGGGAGCTGTTTTTT. Amino acids: CAWSVAQWDTGELFF.

CDR3 residues: CASGGYNEQFF. For the CDR3, the DNA is TGTGCTAGCGGGGGGTACAATGAGCAGTTCTTC. This chain joins TRBV30 and TRBJ2-1, with 10 bases matching TRBD2. The CDR3 extends over 11 amino acids. Germline V CDR1 and CDR2: GTSNPN, SVGIG (reference sequence).

This chain connects TRBV7-9 to TRBJ1-1; tentatively, D is TRBD1 (5 bases). Per germline, CDR1 SEHNR and CDR2 FQNEAQ (reference sequence). The CDR3 extends over 15 amino acids. Trimming removed 5 bases from V and 6 bases from J, with 19 bases in between. CDR3 nucleotides: TGTGCCAGCAGCGTGTGGTCAGGGCTTAGGGCTGAAGCTTTCTTT. Translating gives CASSVWSGLRAEAFF.

The chain combines TRBV9 with TRBJ1-1, with 7 bases matching TRBD1. The CDR3 is 15 residues long. V shed 2 bases and J 0 bases; nucleotides not matched to a gene: 4. The germline V gene has CDR1 SGDLS and CDR2 YYNGEE. The DNA of the CDR3 is TGTGCCAGCAGCGTGGGACAGCCTATGAACACTGAAGCTTTCTTT. It yields the protein CASSVGQPMNTEAFF.

This chain links TRBV25-1 with TRBJ1-2; tentative D call: TRBD1 (5 bases). CDR1 and CDR2 (germline): MGHDK, SYGVNS. The CDR3 spans 13 residues. The germline V and J ends were trimmed by 5 bases and 2 bases, with 9 bases remaining between them. The DNA of the CDR3 is TGTGCCAGCAGTAGTGGACACAACTATGGCTACACCTTC. Its protein product is CASSSGHNYGYTF.

This chain links TRBV29-1 with TRBJ1-2; no clear D gene. Germline V gene data show CDR1 as SQVTM and CDR2 as ANQGSEA. Between the trimmed V and J ends, which lost 3 bases and 3 bases, there was a span of 2 bases. The CDR3 runs 10 residues. The CDR3: CSVDYYGYTF. CDR3 DNA: TGCAGCGTTGACTACTATGGCTACACCTTC.

This chain joins TRBV18 and TRBJ2-3; D unclear. There are 14 residues in the CDR3. Between the trimmed V and J ends, which lost 4 bases and 3 bases, there was a span of 11 bases. Germline values: CDR1 KGHSH, CDR2 LQKENI. This chain's CDR3 is CASSQNSLTDTQYF. The CDR3, as DNA: TGTGCCAGCTCACAGAACAGCCTAACAGATACGCAGTATTTT.

The chain links TRBV5-1 to TRBJ2-5; 12 bases align to TRBD1. Germline CDR1 is SGHRS and CDR2 is YFSETQ. The CDR3 consists of 16 residues. V shed 4 bases and J 9 bases; nucleotides not matched to a gene: 13. The CDR3 coding sequence is TGCGCCAGCAGCCAGAGCACGGGACAGGGGGCGCGGGCCCAGTACTTC. Translation: CASSQSTGQGARAQYF.

The V and J genes are TRBV9 and TRBJ1-1; possible D gene TRBD1, 5 bases. Between the trimmed V and J ends, which lost 0 bases and 1 base, there was a span of 10 bases. The germline CDR1 and CDR2 sequences are SGDLS and YYNGEE. This CDR3 has 15 amino acids. The CDR3 spells CASSVETDTNTEAFF. CDR3 in DNA: TGTGCCAGCAGCGTAGAGACAGATACGAACACTGAAGCTTTCTTT.

The CDR3 protein is CASERLNTGELFF. The CDR3 nucleotides are TGCGCCAGCGAGCGTTTGAACACCGGGGAGCTGTTTTTT. The chain recombines TRBV5-1 with TRBJ2-2; D not certain. The V gene's germline CDR1 is SGHRS and CDR2 YFSETQ. With 7 bases removed from V and 1 base from J, the gap between germline ends came to 8 bases. The CDR3 is 13 amino acids.

The rearrangement joins TRBV10-3 to TRBJ2-1, with TRBD1 identical over 7 bases. Germline CDR1 reads ENHRY; CDR2 reads SYGVKD. V gave up 5 bases and J gave up 8 bases; unmatched junction bases: 6. This CDR3 is 13 amino acids long. CDR3 sequence: CAISSDRRHEQFF. The CDR3 DNA follows: TGTGCCATCAGTTCGGACAGGAGGCATGAGCAGTTCTTC.

V gene TRBV24-1 combines with J gene TRBJ1-2; the D gene is possibly TRBD1 (5 bases). V was clipped by 3 bases and J by 8 bases, with 12 bases between them. CDR3 size: 13 residues. The germline CDR1 and CDR2 sequences are KGHDR and SFDVKD. This CDR3 is CATSDPGYGGYTF. The CDR3 DNA follows: TGTGCCACCAGTGATCCAGGGTATGGAGGCTACACCTTC.

This chain uses TRBV9 with TRBJ2-7, with D uncertain. Deletions cut 4 bases from V and 6 bases from J, with 11 bases between. The CDR3 is made up of 12 amino acids. The germline gives CDR1 SGDLS, CDR2 YYNGEE. The chain's CDR3 is CASSPRGSEQYV. The CDR3 DNA follows: TGTGCCAGCAGCCCCCGAGGTAGCGAGCAGTACGTC.

V and J are TRBV5-4 and TRBJ1-6; 10 bases agree with TRBD1. V was pared by 4 bases and J by 7 bases, with 8 bases of the junction left unmatched. The germline gives CDR1 SGHNT, CDR2 YYREEE (reference sequence). CDR3 size: 16 residues. CDR3 amino acids: CASSLPGQGGNSPLHF. The CDR3 coding sequence is TGTGCCAGCAGCCTTCCCGGACAGGGGGGGAATTCACCCCTCCACTTT.

The CDR3 nucleotides read TGTGCCAGCAGTGAAGGAAAGGGGTACGGATATGGCTACACCTTC. Residues: CASSEGKGYGYGYTF. The chain is built from TRBV2 and TRBJ1-2, with D possibly matching TRBD1 (5 bases). CDR1 SNHLY and CDR2 FYNNEI come from the germline V gene. Trimming left V 1 base short and J 5 bases short, with 14 bases between. This CDR3 has 15 residues. The full variable domain, completed using reference TRBV2 and TRBJ1-2, is EPEVTQTPSHQVTQMGQEVILRCVPISNHLYFYWYRQILGQKVEFLVSFYNNEISEKSEIFDDQFSVERPDGSNFTLKIRSTKLEDSAMYFCASSEGKGYGYGYTFGSGTRLTVV.

The count of this clone is one. V is TRBV4-1 and J is TRBJ1-2, with 10 bases aligning to TRBD1. CDR1 and CDR2 (germline): MGHRA, YSYEKL. The CDR3 runs 15 residues. J lost 6 bases, V lost 5 bases, and 9 bases had no gene match. Written as DNA, the CDR3 is TGCGCCAGCAGCTCCCGACAGGGGGCAGTCGATGGCTACACCTTC. Its translation is CASSSRQGAVDGYTF.